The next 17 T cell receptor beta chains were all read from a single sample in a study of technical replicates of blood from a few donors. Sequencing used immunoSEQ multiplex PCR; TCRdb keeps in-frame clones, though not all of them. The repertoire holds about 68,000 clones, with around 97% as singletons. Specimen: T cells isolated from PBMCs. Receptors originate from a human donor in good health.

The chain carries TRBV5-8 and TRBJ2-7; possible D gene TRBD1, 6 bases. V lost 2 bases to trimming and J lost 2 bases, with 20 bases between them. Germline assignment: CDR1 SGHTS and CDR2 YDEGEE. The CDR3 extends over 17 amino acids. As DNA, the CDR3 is TGTGCCAGCAGCTTTTCTAAATGGACAGCCAAAACCTACGAGCAGTACTTC. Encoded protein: CASSFSKWTAKTYEQYF.

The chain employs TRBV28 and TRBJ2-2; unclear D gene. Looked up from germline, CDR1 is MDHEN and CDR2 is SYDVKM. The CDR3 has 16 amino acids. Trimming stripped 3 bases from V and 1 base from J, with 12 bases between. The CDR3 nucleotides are TGTGCCAGCAGTTTTTTGCGGTCAAGGAACACCGGGGAGCTGTTTTTT. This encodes CASSFLRSRNTGELFF. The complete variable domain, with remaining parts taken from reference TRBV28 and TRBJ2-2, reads DVKVTQSSRYLVKRTGEKVFLECVQDMDHENMFWYRQDPGLGLRLIYFSYDVKMKEKGDIPEGYSVSREKKERFSLILESASTNQTSMYLCASSFLRSRNTGELFFGEGSRLTVL.

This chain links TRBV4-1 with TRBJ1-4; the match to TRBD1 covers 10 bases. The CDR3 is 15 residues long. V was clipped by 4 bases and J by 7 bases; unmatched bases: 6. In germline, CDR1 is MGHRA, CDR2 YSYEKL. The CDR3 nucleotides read TGCGCCAGCAGCCCCAGACAGGGGGCGCGTGAAAAACTGTTTTTT. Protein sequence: CASSPRQGAREKLFF.

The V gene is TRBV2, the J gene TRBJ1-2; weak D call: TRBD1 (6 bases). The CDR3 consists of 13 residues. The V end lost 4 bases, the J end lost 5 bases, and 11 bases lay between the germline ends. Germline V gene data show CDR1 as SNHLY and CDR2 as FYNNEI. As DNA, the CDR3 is TGTGCCAGCAGTGGTAGGACAGAGTATGGCTACACCTTC. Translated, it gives CASSGRTEYGYTF.

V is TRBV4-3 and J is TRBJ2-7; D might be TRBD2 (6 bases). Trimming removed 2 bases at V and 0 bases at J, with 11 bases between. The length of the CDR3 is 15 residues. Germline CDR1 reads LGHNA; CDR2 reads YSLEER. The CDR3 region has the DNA TGCGCCAGCAGCCAAATGGCGGGAAGCTCCTACGAGCAGTACTTC. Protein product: CASSQMAGSSYEQYF.

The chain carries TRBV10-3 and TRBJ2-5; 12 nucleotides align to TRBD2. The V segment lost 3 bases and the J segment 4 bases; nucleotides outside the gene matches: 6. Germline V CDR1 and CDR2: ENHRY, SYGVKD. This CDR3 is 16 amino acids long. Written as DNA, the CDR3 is TGTGCCATCAGTGACGCTAGCGGGAGGGCCCGAGAGACCCAGTACTTC. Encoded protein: CAISDASGRARETQYF.

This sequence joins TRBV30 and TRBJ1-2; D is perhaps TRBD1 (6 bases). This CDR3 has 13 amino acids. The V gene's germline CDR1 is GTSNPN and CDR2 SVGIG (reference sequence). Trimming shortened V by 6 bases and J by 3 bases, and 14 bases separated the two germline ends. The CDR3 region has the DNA TGTGCCTGCCCGAAACAGGGAGACTATGGCTACACCTTC. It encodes CACPKQGDYGYTF.

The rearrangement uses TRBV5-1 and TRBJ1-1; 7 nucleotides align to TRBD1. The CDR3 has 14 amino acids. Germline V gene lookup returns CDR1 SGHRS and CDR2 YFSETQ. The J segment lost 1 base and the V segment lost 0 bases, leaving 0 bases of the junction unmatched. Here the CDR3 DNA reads TGCGCCAGCAGCTTGGACAGGGGGAACACTGAAGCTTTCTTT. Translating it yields CASSLDRGNTEAFF.

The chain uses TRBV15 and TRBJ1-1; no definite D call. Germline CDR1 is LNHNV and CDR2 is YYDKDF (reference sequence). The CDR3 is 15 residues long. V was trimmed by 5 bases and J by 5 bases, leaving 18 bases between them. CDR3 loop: CATSPSGGLGTEAFF. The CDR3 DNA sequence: TGTGCCACCAGCCCCAGCGGAGGTTTGGGAACTGAAGCTTTCTTT.

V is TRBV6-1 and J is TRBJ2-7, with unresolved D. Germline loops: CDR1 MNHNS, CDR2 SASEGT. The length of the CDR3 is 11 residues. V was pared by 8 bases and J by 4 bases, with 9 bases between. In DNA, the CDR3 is TGTGCCAGCTCCTTCGGGTACGAGCAGTACTTC. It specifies CASSFGYEQYF.

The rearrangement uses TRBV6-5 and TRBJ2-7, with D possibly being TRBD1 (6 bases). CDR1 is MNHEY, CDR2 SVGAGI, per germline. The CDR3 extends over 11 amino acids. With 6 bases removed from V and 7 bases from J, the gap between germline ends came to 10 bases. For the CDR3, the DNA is TGTGCCAGCAGACGGCAGGGGGAGCAGTACTTC. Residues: CASRRQGEQYF.

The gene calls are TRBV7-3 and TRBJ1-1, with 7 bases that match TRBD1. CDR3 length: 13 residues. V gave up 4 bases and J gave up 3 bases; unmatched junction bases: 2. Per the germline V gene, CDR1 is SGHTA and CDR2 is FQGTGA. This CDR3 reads CASSSQGDTEAFF. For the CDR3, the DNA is TGTGCCAGCAGCTCGCAGGGGGACACTGAAGCTTTCTTT.

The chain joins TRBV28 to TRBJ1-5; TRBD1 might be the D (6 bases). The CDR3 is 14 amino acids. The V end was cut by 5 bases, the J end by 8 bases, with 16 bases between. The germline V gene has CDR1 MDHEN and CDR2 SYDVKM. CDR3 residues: CASSPGEGSKPQHF. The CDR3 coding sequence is TGTGCCAGCAGTCCAGGGGAGGGGAGCAAGCCCCAGCATTTT.

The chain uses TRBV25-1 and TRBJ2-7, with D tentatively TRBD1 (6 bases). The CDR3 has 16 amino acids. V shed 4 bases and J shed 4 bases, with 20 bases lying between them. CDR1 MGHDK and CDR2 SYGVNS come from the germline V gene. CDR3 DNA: TGTGCCAGCAGTGCCTACTCCGGGACACTGTCATACGAGCAGTACTTC. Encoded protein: CASSAYSGTLSYEQYF.

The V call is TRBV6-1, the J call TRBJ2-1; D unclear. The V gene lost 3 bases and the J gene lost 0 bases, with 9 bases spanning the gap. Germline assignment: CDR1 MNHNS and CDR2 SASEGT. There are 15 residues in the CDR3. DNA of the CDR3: TGTGCCAGCAGTGATTTATCTTACTCCTACAATGAGCAGTTCTTC. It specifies CASSDLSYSYNEQFF.

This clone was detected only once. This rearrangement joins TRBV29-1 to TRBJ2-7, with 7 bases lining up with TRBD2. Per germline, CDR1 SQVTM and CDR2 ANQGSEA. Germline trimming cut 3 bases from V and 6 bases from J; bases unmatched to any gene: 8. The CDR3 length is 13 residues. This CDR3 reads CSVEMGGDREQYF. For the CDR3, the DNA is TGCAGCGTTGAGATGGGAGGGGATCGCGAGCAGTACTTC.

As DNA, the CDR3 is TGTGCCAGCAGTGACTATATTAGGGGGGGGGAGGGCTACACCTTC. It is translated as CASSDYIRGGEGYTF. The chain carries TRBV6-1 and TRBJ1-2; D is perhaps TRBD1 (6 bases). The germline CDR1 and CDR2 sequences are MNHNS and SASEGT. The V gene lost 3 bases and the J gene lost 8 bases, with 19 bases spanning the gap. The CDR3 runs to 15 residues.